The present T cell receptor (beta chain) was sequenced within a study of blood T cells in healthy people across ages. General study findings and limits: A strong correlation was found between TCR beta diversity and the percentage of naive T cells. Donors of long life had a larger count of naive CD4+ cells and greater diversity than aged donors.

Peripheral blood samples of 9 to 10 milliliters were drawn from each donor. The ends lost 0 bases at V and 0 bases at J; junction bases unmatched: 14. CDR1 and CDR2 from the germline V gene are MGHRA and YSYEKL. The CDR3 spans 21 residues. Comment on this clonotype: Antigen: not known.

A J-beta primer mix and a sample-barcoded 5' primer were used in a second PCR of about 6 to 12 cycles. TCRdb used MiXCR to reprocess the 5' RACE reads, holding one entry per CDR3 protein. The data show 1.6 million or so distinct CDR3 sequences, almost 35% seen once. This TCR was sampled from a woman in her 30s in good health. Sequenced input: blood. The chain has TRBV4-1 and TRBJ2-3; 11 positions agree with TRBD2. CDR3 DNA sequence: TGCGCCAGCAGCCAAGAGGGGGCCGGCGCTAGCGGGAGGAGAAGCACAGATACGCAGTATTTT. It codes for CASSQEGAGASGRRSTDTQYF.